Shown below are 28 T cell receptor beta chains from a single sample sequenced in a study of regulatory T cells in long-lasting Graves disease (dated by TCRdb to the early 2020s). The sample's time point label, decoded: newly diagnosed GD, antithyroid drugs for less than 3 months. RNA was extracted from PBMCs in TRIzol for both TCR sequencing and RNA sequencing. The library was prepared using multiplex PCR. Sequencing was carried out with an Illumina HiSeq 4000. iRepertoire HTBI primers and Arm-PCR amplification of CDR3 regions were used to construct TCR beta libraries. Using fastp at Q25 and MiXCR, TCRdb reprocessed the public reads and kept productive beta chains. Records with the same CDR3 protein are collapsed into one entry carrying the most frequent genes and DNA. In this sample the table shows under 700,000 distinct CDR3 sequences, roughly 16% of which occur a single time. The top ten clones comprise 20% to 30% of the sample.

This sample was shared with a second study, whose subject was T cells in Graves' hyperthyroidism and ophthalmopathy.

The source material was peripheral blood mononuclear cells (PBMCs), sampled at new diagnosis, from a patient treated with antithyroid drugs. Receptors were obtained from a woman aged 35 to 59 with Graves disease. Donor details come from another sample of the same person, matched by shared clones.

This clonotype was found a few times. CDR3 bases: TGTGCCAGCAGTTTATGGGGTTGGCCGGGACTAGCGGGGGACTCCTACGAGCAGTACTTC. Translated: CASSLWGWPGLAGDSYEQYF. The genes are TRBV27 and TRBJ2-7, with 14 bases that match TRBD2. Germline loops: CDR1 MNHEY, CDR2 SMNVEV (reference sequence). The CDR3 sequence is 20 residues long. Unmatched junction bases numbered 11, after V lost 1 base and J lost 0 bases.

This clonotype was counted only a few times. V and J are TRBV27 and TRBJ2-1; D assignment may be TRBD1 or TRBD2 (5 bases each). The CDR3 extends over 12 amino acids. V lost 3 bases and J 9 bases, leaving 9 bases between the germline ends. Germline V gives CDR1 MNHEY, CDR2 SMNVEV (reference sequence). In nucleotides, the CDR3 is TGTGCCAGCAGTTTTTGGGACCGTGAGCAGTTCTTC. Residues: CASSFWDREQFF.

This clonotype has ten or more counts. The gene calls are TRBV5-1 and TRBJ2-2; 7 bases are a match to TRBD1. Germline CDR1 reads SGHRS; CDR2 reads YFSETQ. The J segment lost 4 bases and the V segment lost 4 bases, leaving 13 bases of the junction unmatched. The CDR3 sequence is 17 residues long. As DNA, the CDR3 is TGCGCCAGCAGCCCACGCCAAATCTACAGGGGCACCGGGGAGCTGTTTTTT. It specifies CASSPRQIYRGTGELFF.

This clonotype has more than one count but fewer than ten. The chain uses TRBV4-1 and TRBJ1-2; D gene uncertain. The CDR3 covers 17 residues. The germline V gene has CDR1 MGHRA and CDR2 YSYEKL. Trimming left V 0 bases short and J 3 bases short, with 17 bases between. CDR3 nucleotides: TGCGCCAGCAGCCAAGAAGCGGCAGACACCCTTGACTATGGCTACACCTTC. Encoded protein: CASSQEAADTLDYGYTF.

V gene TRBV20-1 combines with J gene TRBJ2-7; the D call may be TRBD1 or TRBD2 (6 bases each). V was clipped by 6 bases and J by 1 base, with 16 bases between them. The CDR3 extends over 14 amino acids. Germline-derived CDR1 and CDR2 are DFQATT and SNEGSKA (reference sequence). For the CDR3, the DNA is TGCAGTGCCCACTTCGGGGGCCTTTCCTACGAGCAGTACTTC. It yields the protein CSAHFGGLSYEQYF.

The J gene is TRBJ2-5, the V gene TRBV12-3 or TRBV12-4, with D possibly matching TRBD1 (5 bases). Trimming removed 3 bases at V and 5 bases at J, with 10 bases between. CDR3 length equals 13 residues. CDR3 in amino acids: CASSLTRAETQYF. The CDR3 DNA reads as TGTGCCAGCAGTTTGACCAGGGCTGAGACCCAGTACTTC.

This clonotype was observed many times. The gene calls are TRBV2 and TRBJ1-5; a weak D match, TRBD1 (5 bases). This CDR3 has 14 amino acids. V gave up 3 bases and J gave up 6 bases, with 12 bases separating them. Germline loops: CDR1 SNHLY, CDR2 FYNNEI. CDR3 nucleotides: TGTGCCAGCAGTGACAGGGAGTATAGTCAGCCCCAGCATTTT. Its translation is CASSDREYSQPQHF.

Note on this clonotype: This may stem from a read error, because a much larger clone lies one nucleotide away. This sequence joins TRBV27 and TRBJ1-2; TRBD1 matches at 8 bases. Germline V gene sequence: CDR1 MNHEY, CDR2 SMNVEV (reference sequence). With V trimmed by 5 bases and J by 4 bases, 9 bases remained unmatched. The length of the CDR3 is 15 residues. CDR3 bases: TGTGCCAGCAGTCCCCAGGGGGCGAAGATCTATGGCTACACCTTC. It specifies CASSPQGAKIYGYTF.

The CDR3 region has the DNA TGTGCCATCAGTGAGCAGGGATACGAGCAGTACTTC. Translating it yields CAISEQGYEQYF. The chain carries TRBV10-3 and TRBJ2-7; possibly TRBD1 for D (5 bases). The CDR3 loop spans 12 amino acids. Per the germline V gene, CDR1 is ENHRY and CDR2 is SYGVKD. V was cut by 2 bases and J by 4 bases, with 6 bases left in between.

In its sample, this clonotype was seen many times. V usage is TRBV7-3 and J usage is TRBJ1-6; the match to TRBD1 covers 10 bases. V shed 6 bases, J shed 10 bases, and the junction held 12 bases outside the gene matches. The CDR3 has 16 amino acids. Germline values: CDR1 SGHTA, CDR2 FQGTGA. This CDR3 reads CASRPTGQGNTSPLHF. The CDR3 DNA sequence: TGTGCCAGCAGGCCAACGGGACAGGGGAACACCTCACCCCTCCACTTT.

This clonotype was counted only a few times. The V and J genes are TRBV5-1 and TRBJ1-2; tentative D call: TRBD1 (6 bases). This CDR3 region has 15 residues. V lost 0 bases and J 1 base, leaving 10 bases between the germline ends. Per germline, CDR1 SGHRS and CDR2 YFSETQ. The CDR3 DNA sequence: TGCGCCAGCAGCTTGGCTAGGACAGATAACTATGGCTACACCTTC. Translated: CASSLARTDNYGYTF.

The count of this clonotype is one. The chain has TRBV12-3 or TRBV12-4 and TRBJ1-6; D perhaps matches TRBD1 (6 bases). CDR3 length equals 15 residues. The V end was cut by 3 bases, the J end by 4 bases, with 10 bases between. The CDR3 coding sequence is TGTGCCAGCAGTTTTAGGACAGTTTATAATTCACCCCTCCACTTT. Translation gives CASSFRTVYNSPLHF.

This clonotype was observed a few times. The CDR3 bases are TGCGCCAGCAGCTTGGATCCGGGTTTAAAAAACATTCAGTACTTC. Translation: CASSLDPGLKNIQYF. The chain joins TRBV5-1 to TRBJ2-4; D remains unclear. Deletions cut 0 bases from V and 4 bases from J, with 11 bases between. This CDR3 region has 15 residues. The germline V gene encodes CDR1 SGHRS and CDR2 YFSETQ.

The chain employs TRBV5-1 and TRBJ1-1; 8 positions agree with TRBD1. The germline V gene encodes CDR1 SGHRS and CDR2 YFSETQ. This CDR3 region has 15 residues. J was trimmed by 8 bases and V by 3 bases; bases with no gene match: 12. CDR3 in amino acids: CASSWTGKGVGEAFF. The CDR3 DNA is TGCGCCAGCAGCTGGACAGGGAAAGGGGTCGGGGAAGCTTTCTTT.

This clonotype was seen only a few times. This sequence joins TRBV5-1 and TRBJ2-3; TRBD1 or TRBD2 may be the D gene (5 bases each). The DNA matches TRBJ2-5 better at its end, which makes the J call doubtful. The CDR3 totals 13 residues. Germline V gene data show CDR1 as SGHRS and CDR2 as YFSETQ. The CDR3 coding sequence is TGCGCCAGCAAGGAGTTTGGGGGAGAGACCCAGTACTTC. It translates to CASKEFGGETQYF.

This clonotype was seen more than once but under ten times. The chain recombines TRBV4-1 with TRBJ1-5; D unresolved. The germline CDR1 and CDR2 sequences are MGHRA and YSYEKL. The V gene lost 0 bases and the J gene lost 6 bases, with 6 bases spanning the gap. This CDR3 comprises 13 residues. The CDR3, as DNA: TGCGCCAGCAGCCAAGAAACGGGTCAGCCCCAGCATTTT. It encodes CASSQETGQPQHF.

This clonotype was counted only a few times. The rearrangement uses TRBV14 and TRBJ1-1; no definite D call. Deletions cut 1 base from V and 0 bases from J, with 9 bases between. The germline V gene has CDR1 SGHDN and CDR2 FVKESK. The CDR3 length is 15 residues. CDR3 sequence: CASSQAPWVNTEAFF. CDR3 DNA sequence: TGTGCCAGCAGCCAAGCCCCCTGGGTGAACACTGAAGCTTTCTTT.

As regards this clonotype: This could be a read error, since a much larger clone is one nucleotide away. This chain links TRBV11-2 with TRBJ2-5; D is uncertain. The CDR3 extends over 13 amino acids. V was pared by 6 bases and J by 3 bases, with 11 bases between. Germline CDR1 reads SGHAT; CDR2 reads FQNNGV. The CDR3 DNA is TGTGCCAGCAGTTCAGATGAAAAAGAGACCCAGTACTTC. Residues: CASSSDEKETQYF. Looking up the rest from reference TRBV11-2 and TRBJ2-5 gives the full variable domain: EAGVAQSPRYKIIEKRQSVAFWCNPISGHATLYWYQQILGQGPKLLIQFQNNGVVDDSQLPKDRFSAERLKGVDSTLKIQPAKLEDSAVYLCASSSDEKETQYFGPGTRLLVL.

This clonotype showed up many times. This sequence joins TRBV18 and TRBJ2-7, with TRBD1 as a possible D gene (6 bases). Germline CDR1 and CDR2: KGHSH and LQKENI. The CDR3 has 14 amino acids. V dropped 6 bases and J dropped 6 bases, with 18 bases sitting between them. The CDR3 loop reads CASSPRDILVEQYF. The CDR3, as DNA: TGTGCCAGCTCCCCTCGGGACATTTTGGTCGAGCAGTACTTC.

The V and J genes are TRBV20-1 and TRBJ1-6, with 7 bases that match TRBD1. The trim removed 6 bases at V and 9 bases at J, leaving 17 bases unmatched. Germline V gene data show CDR1 as DFQATT and CDR2 as SNEGSKA (reference sequence). The CDR3 contains 16 residues. The CDR3 sequence: CSANGQDRFLGSPLHF. CDR3 in DNA: TGCAGTGCCAACGGACAGGACAGGTTTTTAGGTTCACCCCTCCACTTT.

There are a few counts of this clonotype. This chain joins TRBV11-1 and TRBJ2-5; 9 nucleotides align to TRBD2. This CDR3 contains 16 residues. V trimming: 5 bases; J trimming: 2 bases; junction bases outside the gene matches: 9. Looked up from germline, CDR1 is SGHAT and CDR2 is FQDESV (reference sequence). In DNA form, the CDR3 reads TGTGCCAGCAGCCAAAGTAGCGGGGGATCGCAAGAGACCCAGTACTTC. Residues: CASSQSSGGSQETQYF. Based on the CDR3 plus reference TRBV11-1 and TRBJ2-5, the full variable domain is EAEVAQSPRYKITEKSQAVAFWCDPISGHATLYWYRQILGQGPELLVQFQDESVVDDSQLPKDRFSAERLKGVDSTLKIQPAELGDSAMYLCASSQSSGGSQETQYFGPGTRLLVL.

At least ten counts were recorded for this clonotype. The chain couples TRBV3-1 to TRBJ2-5; D possibly uses TRBD1 or TRBD2 (6 bases each). This CDR3 is built from 16 residues. Germline V gives CDR1 LGHDT, CDR2 YNNKEL (reference sequence). V was cut by 1 base and J by 5 bases, with 17 bases left in between. The DNA of the CDR3 is TGTGCCAGCAGCCAAGGACCCGGGGGCGAGTGGGAGACCCAGTACTTC. This codes for CASSQGPGGEWETQYF.

The rearrangement uses TRBV7-9 and TRBJ1-4, with D perhaps TRBD1 (6 bases). The CDR3 covers 14 residues. Germline CDR1 is SEHNR and CDR2 is FQNEAQ (reference sequence). Trimming removed 5 bases from V and 8 bases from J, with 15 bases in between. CDR3 sequence reads: CASSLGGAEEKLFF. CDR3 DNA sequence: TGTGCCAGCAGCCTCGGGGGCGCCGAAGAAAAACTGTTTTTT.

This clonotype has at least ten counts. The rearrangement uses TRBV27 and TRBJ2-5, with D possibly being TRBD1 (5 bases). Trimming took 5 bases from V and 3 from J, leaving 13 bases between them. Germline V CDR1 and CDR2: MNHEY, SMNVEV (reference sequence). CDR3 size: 14 residues. The CDR3 DNA reads TGTGCCAGCAGTAGAGAAGGGGCCGAAGAGACCCAGTACTTC. The encoded protein is CASSREGAEETQYF.

The chain has TRBV14 and TRBJ2-3, with D uncertain. CDR3 size: 15 residues. In germline, CDR1 is SGHDN, CDR2 FVKESK. V shed 1 base and J shed 0 bases, with 8 bases lying between them. The CDR3, as DNA: TGTGCCAGCAGCCAAGGCGCGATTAGCACAGATACGCAGTATTTT. Encoded protein: CASSQGAISTDTQYF.

This clonotype was counted ten times or more. The rearrangement uses TRBV6-2 or TRBV6-3 and TRBJ2-1; 7 nucleotides align to TRBD2. The junction had 7 bases not matched to a gene; V was cut back by 5 bases and J by 6 bases. CDR1 MNHEY and CDR2 SVGEGT come from the germline V gene. This CDR3 region has 14 residues. As DNA, the CDR3 is TGTGCCAGCAGTGTCCAGCGGGGATTCAATGAGCAGTTCTTC. It specifies CASSVQRGFNEQFF.

This clonotype has at least ten counts. CDR3 sequence: CATSEGGRYGYTF. Written as DNA, the CDR3 is TGTGCCACCAGTGAAGGGGGCCGCTATGGCTACACCTTC. The rearrangement links TRBV24-1 to TRBJ1-2; TRBD1 agrees at 7 bases. The CDR3 spans 13 residues. Germline CDR1 and CDR2: KGHDR and SFDVKD. V lost 4 bases and J lost 4; bases outside the gene matches: 2.

The table lists this clonotype with many counts. The chain links TRBV20-1 to TRBJ1-4, with D possibly being TRBD1 (6 bases). The CDR3 consists of 14 residues. Germline loops: CDR1 DFQATT, CDR2 SNEGSKA (reference sequence). V lost 3 bases and J lost 6, with 14 bases in between. The CDR3 spells CSASRGAGDEKLFF. The CDR3 DNA sequence: TGCAGTGCTAGTCGCGGGGCAGGGGATGAAAAACTGTTTTTT.